This entry is about one T cell receptor (beta chain). Antigen unknown. This entry is derived from a study of T cell responses to AZD1222 COVID-19 vaccine. Study-wide findings and caveats: Clonal diversity may have been underestimated, and the donors were mostly white British, with more females than males. Two doses of AZD1222 preceded a rise in Spike-specific TCR breadth and depth. Just a handful of people given AZD1222 tested seropositive at baseline.

Sequenced by immunoSEQ multiplex PCR; TCRdb stores in-frame clones only, minus some. The profile shows 78,000 or so clones, 70% to 90% of them singletons. The J segment lost 1 base and the V segment lost 3 bases, leaving 9 bases of the junction unmatched. The V gene's germline CDR1 is SGHRS and CDR2 YFSETQ. This CDR3 contains 18 residues. The receptor was isolated from an adult in good health. The source was peripheral blood, collected on day 0 of AZD1222 vaccination. V gene TRBV5-1 combines with J gene TRBJ2-7, with 14 bases lining up with TRBD2. DNA for the CDR3: TGCGCCAGCAGCTCCTTCGGGACTAGCGGGAGTACGTCCTACGAGCAGTACTTC. Amino acids: CASSSFGTSGSTSYEQYF.